The next 24 T cell receptor beta chains were all read from a single sample in a study of a mutant IDH1 vaccine in newly diagnosed glioma (dated by TCRdb to the early 2020s). Per the publication, the time point label means: week 23, last vaccination. Each vaccine dose, consisting of 300 ug of a 20-mer mutant IDH1 peptide in Montanide, was administered subcutaneously with topical imiquimod. The library was produced with the immunoSEQ multiplex PCR assay. The source is immuneACCESS, and TCRdb retained only in-frame sequences with V and J called. Part of the clones is not carried over; for the studies checked, unresolved V genes explain less than half of this, and the remainder is unexplained. The sample table contains about 81,000 clones; only one count was recorded for 75% to 85% of them. The biggest ten clones account for about 2.2% of the sample. For these receptors, no antigen is known. Specimen: PBMCs, collected from a glioma patient whose treatment included an IDH1 peptide vaccine. All receptors derive from a man younger than 40 with glioma. Some clones in this sample may be carry-over from other donors' samples.

The chain has TRBV7-8 and TRBJ2-5, with TRBD2 matching 9 bases. The V segment lost 6 bases and the J segment 3 bases; nucleotides outside the gene matches: 5. CDR1 and CDR2 (germline): SGHVS, FQNEAQ. This CDR3 comprises 14 residues. CDR3 DNA: TGTGCCAGCAGGGGGGCTAGCGGGGAAGAGACCCAGTACTTC. Its translation: CASRGASGEETQYF.

The chain couples TRBV9 to TRBJ1-1; no clear D. V was cut by 4 bases and J by 3 bases, with 13 bases left in between. The CDR3 totals 14 residues. CDR1 is SGDLS, CDR2 YYNGEE, per germline. The CDR3 protein is CASSQPGRYTEAFF. For the CDR3, the DNA is TGTGCCAGCAGCCAACCTGGACGGTACACTGAAGCTTTCTTT.

This chain connects TRBV7-2 to TRBJ2-2; D is undetermined. The V gene lost 3 bases and the J gene lost 0 bases, with 5 bases spanning the gap. CDR1 is SGHTA, CDR2 FQGNSA, per germline. The CDR3 runs to 14 residues. CDR3: CASSFSANTGELFF. The CDR3 nucleotides are TGTGCCAGCAGCTTTTCTGCGAACACCGGGGAGCTGTTTTTT. Looking up the rest from reference TRBV7-2 and TRBJ2-2 gives the full variable domain: GAGVSQSPSNKVTEKGKDVELRCDPISGHTALYWYRQSLGQGLEFLIYFQGNSAPDKSGLPSDRFSAERTGGSVSTLTIQRTQQEDSAVYLCASSFSANTGELFFGEGSRLTVL.

The chain links TRBV2 to TRBJ2-3, with a tentative D call TRBD2 (6 bases). Trimming removed 2 bases at V and 8 bases at J, with 17 bases between. CDR3 length equals 15 residues. Germline V CDR1 and CDR2: SNHLY, FYNNEI. This chain's CDR3 is CASSESELARSTQYF. CDR3 nucleotides: TGTGCCAGCAGTGAATCGGAACTAGCCCGTAGTACGCAGTATTTT.

CDR3 loop: CASSDPGQLFSGANVLTF. CDR3 DNA sequence: TGCGCCAGCAGCGATCCGGGACAACTCTTCTCTGGGGCCAACGTCCTGACTTTC. The chain has TRBV5-1 and TRBJ2-6, with a tentative D call TRBD1 (6 bases). The V end lost 4 bases, the J end lost 0 bases, and 17 bases lay between the germline ends. The length of the CDR3 is 18 residues. The V gene's germline CDR1 is SGHRS and CDR2 YFSETQ.

CDR3: CASRRDTRSKANYGYTF. CDR3 sequence (DNA): TGCGCCAGCAGGCGGGACACCCGATCGAAAGCTAACTATGGCTACACCTTC. The J gene is TRBJ1-2, the V gene TRBV5-1, with D maybe TRBD1 (6 bases). V was cut by 5 bases and J by 0 bases, with 20 bases left in between. Germline V CDR1 and CDR2: SGHRS, YFSETQ. The CDR3 has 17 amino acids.

The V gene is TRBV5-4, the J gene TRBJ2-1; 8 nucleotides match TRBD2. Germline loops: CDR1 SGHNT, CDR2 YYREEE (reference sequence). The CDR3 is 11 residues long. V was clipped by 3 bases and J by 14 bases; unmatched bases: 4. This chain's CDR3 is CASSSGLGEFF. In DNA form, the CDR3 reads TGTGCCAGCAGCTCGGGACTAGGGGAGTTCTTC. Full variable domain (missing parts from reference TRBV5-4 and TRBJ2-1): ETGVTQSPTHLIKTRGQQVTLRCSSQSGHNTVSWYQQALGQGPQFIFQYYREEENGRGNFPPRFSGLQFPNYSSELNVNALELDDSALYLCASSSGLGEFFGPGTRLTVL.

The V and J genes are TRBV2 and TRBJ1-4, with 8 bases matching TRBD1. The CDR3 sequence is 13 residues long. The ends lost 10 bases at V and 10 bases at J; junction bases unmatched: 11. CDR1 and CDR2 from the germline V gene are SNHLY and FYNNEI. CDR3 protein: CANRQGRGGKLFF. CDR3 nucleotide sequence: TGTGCCAACCGACAGGGGCGCGGGGGAAAACTGTTTTTT.

The V gene is TRBV29-1, the J gene TRBJ1-2; TRBD1 matches at 8 bases. The CDR3 contains 13 residues. Trimming removed 6 bases from V and 4 bases from J; junction bases left unmatched: 7. From germline, CDR1 is SQVTM and CDR2 ANQGSEA. The CDR3 protein is CSVSTGDLYGYTF. CDR3 nucleotides: TGCAGCGTCTCGACAGGGGACCTCTATGGCTACACCTTC. The whole variable domain, filled in from reference TRBV29-1 and TRBJ1-2, reads SAVISQKPSRDICQRGTSLTIQCQVDSQVTMMFWYRQQPGQSLTLIATANQGSEATYESGFVIDKFPISRPNLTFSTLTVSNMSPEDSSIYLCSVSTGDLYGYTFGSGTRLTVV.

This clone was detected once. The CDR3 here is CASSKRGVDTQYF. Written as DNA, the CDR3 is TGTGCCAGCAGTAAACGGGGGGTAGATACGCAGTATTTT. The chain combines TRBV6-5 with TRBJ2-3; TRBD2 aligns across 7 bases. After removal of 5 bases from V and 5 bases from J, the junction contained 4 bases not matched to a gene. CDR1 is MNHEY, CDR2 SVGAGI, per germline. The CDR3 spans 13 residues.

The chain is built from TRBV6-4 and TRBJ2-3; possible D gene TRBD2, 6 bases. The CDR3 spans 15 residues. Germline assignment: CDR1 MRHNA and CDR2 SNTAGT. Trimming took off 4 bases at V and 6 bases at J, with 17 bases between the two ends. The CDR3 DNA reads TGTGCCAGCAGTGGGGCGGGGACCCCTGGGGATACGCAGTATTTT. Its translation is CASSGAGTPGDTQYF.

The chain links TRBV6-1 to TRBJ1-2, with D possibly matching TRBD1 (6 bases). The CDR3 extends over 15 amino acids. V was clipped by 2 bases and J by 0 bases, with 10 bases between them. The germline CDR1 and CDR2 sequences are MNHNS and SASEGT. In DNA, the CDR3 is TGTGCCAGCAGTGAATTCACAGGGCCTAACTATGGCTACACCTTC. Its translation: CASSEFTGPNYGYTF.

The V and J genes are TRBV6-1 and TRBJ1-2; unclear D gene. The germline CDR1 and CDR2 sequences are MNHNS and SASEGT. V lost 0 bases and J lost 1, with 6 bases in between. The CDR3 sequence is 14 residues long. DNA for the CDR3: TGTGCCAGCAGTGAAGCCCAGGATAACTATGGCTACACCTTC. Protein product: CASSEAQDNYGYTF.

The chain has TRBV5-1 and TRBJ1-1; tentative D call: TRBD1 (5 bases). Trimming shortened V by 7 bases and J by 6 bases, and 10 bases separated the two germline ends. Germline V gene sequence: CDR1 SGHRS, CDR2 YFSETQ. The CDR3 extends over 11 amino acids. The CDR3 loop is CASGGVAEAFF. CDR3 bases: TGCGCCAGCGGGGGTGTTGCTGAAGCTTTCTTT. Using reference TRBV5-1 and TRBJ1-1 for the parts outside the CDR3, the full variable domain is KAGVTQTPRYLIKTRGQQVTLSCSPISGHRSVSWYQQTPGQGLQFLFEYFSETQRNKGNFPGRFSGRQFSNSRSEMNVSTLELGDSALYLCASGGVAEAFFGQGTRLTVV.

This chain connects TRBV4-3 to TRBJ2-7, with a weak D call TRBD1 (5 bases). The ends were cut back, 2 bases at V and 5 bases at J, with 13 bases in the middle. The CDR3 has 14 residues. Germline lookup yields CDR1 LGHNA and CDR2 YSLEER. Here the CDR3 reads CASSQTAGIHEQYF. CDR3 DNA sequence: TGCGCCAGCAGCCAAACGGCAGGGATCCACGAGCAGTACTTC.

This chain joins TRBV29-1 and TRBJ2-5; 7 bases are shared with TRBD1. Trimming at V came to 4 bases and at J to 2 bases, leaving 1 base not matched to a gene. This CDR3 is 12 amino acids long. Germline CDR1 and CDR2: SQVTM and ANQGSEA. In DNA, the CDR3 is TGCAGCGTTGCCAGGGGGCAAGAGACCCAGTACTTC. As protein: CSVARGQETQYF.

CDR3: CASSIGREETQYF. CDR3 DNA: TGTGCCAGTAGCATCGGGAGAGAAGAGACCCAGTACTTC. V gene TRBV19 combines with J gene TRBJ2-5, with D tentatively TRBD2 (6 bases). The germline gives CDR1 LNHDA, CDR2 SQIVND (reference sequence). This CDR3 is built from 13 residues. The V end lost 6 bases, the J end lost 3 bases, and 11 bases lay between the germline ends. The whole variable domain, filled in from reference TRBV19 and TRBJ2-5, reads DGGITQSPKYLFRKEGQNVTLSCEQNLNHDAMYWYRQDPGQGLRLIYYSQIVNDFQKGDIAEGYSVSREKKESFPLTVTSAQKNPTAFYLCASSIGREETQYFGPGTRLLVL.

This clone was seen just once. V is TRBV10-3 and J is TRBJ2-5, with unresolved D. TRBJ2-7 explains the end of the DNA better; the J call may be wrong. Germline V CDR1 and CDR2: ENHRY, SYGVKD. The CDR3 has 11 amino acids. CDR3 residues: CAISDSFEQYF. In DNA form, the CDR3 reads TGTGCCATCAGTGACTCGTTCGAGCAGTACTTC.

V usage is TRBV4-2 and J usage is TRBJ2-5, with D possibly matching TRBD2 (6 bases). This CDR3 comprises 17 residues. Germline V CDR1 and CDR2: LGHNA, YNFKEQ. V lost 0 bases and J 1 base, leaving 15 bases between the germline ends. The CDR3 DNA is TGTGCCAGCAGCCAAGATGCCAGCGGGCTCGCCCAAGAGACCCAGTACTTC. Translating gives CASSQDASGLAQETQYF.

The rearrangement joins TRBV7-3 to TRBJ2-5; 7 positions match TRBD2. The CDR3 is 20 residues long. After removal of 2 bases from V and 3 bases from J, the junction contained 21 bases not matched to a gene. Germline V gives CDR1 SGHTA, CDR2 FQGTGA. CDR3 bases: TGTGCCAGCAGCTTATTCCCGGCGGCGGGGTGGGCGGGAGTAGAAGAGACCCAGTACTTC. Its protein product is CASSLFPAAGWAGVEETQYF.

The chain carries TRBV2 and TRBJ2-2, with 11 bases identical to TRBD1. The CDR3 has 16 amino acids. The V and J ends lost 8 bases and 6 bases, in that order; junction bases with no gene match: 11. In germline, CDR1 is SNHLY, CDR2 FYNNEI. The CDR3 DNA reads TGTGCCAGCTCCCGGACAGGGGGCATCGGGTCCGGGGAGCTGTTTTTT. It specifies CASSRTGGIGSGELFF. The complete variable domain, with remaining parts taken from reference TRBV2 and TRBJ2-2, reads EPEVTQTPSHQVTQMGQEVILRCVPISNHLYFYWYRQILGQKVEFLVSFYNNEISEKSEIFDDQFSVERPDGSNFTLKIRSTKLEDSAMYFCASSRTGGIGSGELFFGEGSRLTVL.

The chain employs TRBV28 and TRBJ1-4; D is undetermined. There are 17 residues in the CDR3. Trimming removed 7 bases at V and 5 bases at J, with 23 bases between. Germline values: CDR1 MDHEN, CDR2 SYDVKM. CDR3 in amino acids: CASTPPGPPVWNEKLFF. The CDR3 nucleotides are TGTGCCAGCACCCCCCCCGGCCCTCCGGTTTGGAATGAAAAACTGTTTTTT.

This clone has only one observation. The DNA of the CDR3 is TGTGCCAGCAGCGTAAGATGGCGGGAGAGCACAGATACGCAGTATTTT. It translates to CASSVRWRESTDTQYF. V is TRBV9 and J is TRBJ2-3; 7 bases map to TRBD2. Germline CDR1 reads SGDLS; CDR2 reads YYNGEE. V shed 1 base and J 0 bases; nucleotides not matched to a gene: 5. The CDR3 consists of 16 residues.

The CDR3 bases are TGTGCCAGCAGTTTCGAACTTCCCCTCTATGGCTACACCTTC. It translates to CASSFELPLYGYTF. The V gene is TRBV28, the J gene TRBJ1-2, with D unclear. The CDR3 contains 14 residues. CDR1 and CDR2 (germline): MDHEN, SYDVKM. V lost 3 bases and J lost 4, with 12 bases in between.